This T cell receptor beta chain was found in a study of OX40 agonist ivuxolimab in advanced cancers. The wider study: Ivuxolimab, which is an agonistic anti-OX40 (CD134) antibody, was administered to the patients. Study-wide results and caveats: Researchers did not establish what antigens the expanded peripheral T cells target.

The method was immunoSEQ multiplex PCR; TCRdb's version includes in-frame clones alone and lacks a portion of them. The profile shows 52,000 or so clones, about 94% of them singletons. The CDR3 is 13 amino acids. The J segment lost 1 base and the V segment lost 10 bases, leaving 4 bases of the junction unmatched. Per germline, CDR1 MDHEN and CDR2 SYDVKM. As for this clone: Its antigen is unknown.

The source of this sequence is an adult with an advanced solid tumor such as melanoma, head and neck, liver or kidney cancer. V usage is TRBV28 and J usage is TRBJ1-5, with 7 bases fitting TRBD1. The material sequenced was CD4+ or CD8+ T cells sorted from blood, taken in a trial of the OX40 agonist ivuxolimab. CDR3 loop: CATGTVSNQPQHF. The CDR3 nucleotides read TGTGCCACCGGGACAGTCAGCAATCAGCCCCAGCATTTT.